The 19 T cell receptor beta chains below were found in one sample sequenced in a study of T cell responses to AZD1222 COVID-19 vaccine. TCRdb's copy holds only in-frame clones and misses some; the assay was immunoSEQ multiplex PCR. The sample lists under 200,000 clones; about 91% were seen once. Sequencing was performed on peripheral blood, taken on day 0 of AZD1222 vaccination. Receptors were obtained from an adult in good health.

The chain is built from TRBV7-8 and TRBJ1-1; D is unresolved. CDR1 SGHVS and CDR2 FQNEAQ come from the germline V gene. This CDR3 has 15 amino acids. Trimming pared 5 bases from V and 1 base from J, leaving 14 bases between. CDR3 sequence: CASSRLSLSNTEAFF. For the CDR3, the DNA is TGTGCCAGCAGCCGACTCTCCCTATCGAACACTGAAGCTTTCTTT. The variable domain in full, completed from reference TRBV7-8 and TRBJ1-1, reads GAGVSQSPRYKVAKRGQDVALRCDPISGHVSLFWYQQALGQGPEFLTYFQNEAQLDKSGLPSDRFFAERPEGSVSTLKIQRTQQEDSAVYLCASSRLSLSNTEAFFGQGTRLTVV.

This rearrangement joins TRBV19 to TRBJ2-1, with 9 bases matching TRBD2. The CDR3 totals 18 residues. V gave up 3 bases and J gave up 1 base; unmatched junction bases: 10. Looked up from germline, CDR1 is LNHDA and CDR2 is SQIVND (reference sequence). The DNA of the CDR3 is TGTGCCAGTAGTATCAAGTATCGGGCGGGAGGGTCCTACAATGAGCAGTTCTTC. Protein: CASSIKYRAGGSYNEQFF.

The chain is built from TRBV5-1 and TRBJ2-7; 8 bases match TRBD1. Looked up from germline, CDR1 is SGHRS and CDR2 is YFSETQ. Trimming at V came to 5 bases and at J to 0 bases, leaving 4 bases not matched to a gene. The CDR3 has 14 residues. The CDR3 DNA is TGCGCCAGCAGGGCAGGGGGCAGCTCCTACGAGCAGTACTTC. Encoded protein: CASRAGGSSYEQYF.

This clone was detected once. The gene calls are TRBV3-1 (or the pseudogene TRBV3-2) and TRBJ2-1; D is undetermined. V was trimmed by 1 base and J by 0 bases, leaving 13 bases between them. The CDR3 contains 17 residues. Germline CDR1 and CDR2: LGHDT and YNNKEL (reference sequence). For the CDR3, the DNA is TGTGCCAGCAGCCAAGGGAAAAGCTCCGCCTCCTACAATGAGCAGTTCTTC. It encodes CASSQGKSSASYNEQFF.

The V call is TRBV29-1, the J call TRBJ1-1; 10 positions match TRBD1. The germline V gene encodes CDR1 SQVTM and CDR2 ANQGSEA. The junction had 17 bases not matched to a gene; V was cut back by 8 bases and J by 8 bases. This CDR3 region has 15 residues. CDR3 sequence: CSTNQGTGVKREAFF. CDR3 sequence (DNA): TGCAGCACCAATCAGGGGACAGGGGTGAAGAGGGAAGCTTTCTTT.

The rearrangement links TRBV2 to TRBJ2-1, with a possible D match to TRBD2 (5 bases). CDR1 is SNHLY, CDR2 FYNNEI, per germline. This CDR3 has 15 residues. V gave up 5 bases and J gave up 0 bases, with 11 bases separating them. As DNA, the CDR3 is TGTGCCAGCAGTTCGCTGCGGGCCTCCTACAATGAGCAGTTCTTC. Amino acid sequence: CASSSLRASYNEQFF.

The chain uses TRBV28 and TRBJ2-2, with D unresolved. Between the trimmed V and J ends, which lost 5 bases and 6 bases, there was a span of 7 bases. This CDR3 region has 12 residues. CDR1 and CDR2 from the germline V gene are MDHEN and SYDVKM. CDR3 in amino acids: CASSLNPGELFF. The DNA of the CDR3 is TGTGCCAGCAGTCTAAATCCCGGGGAGCTGTTTTTT.

This chain uses TRBV28 with TRBJ1-4; 10 bases are a match to TRBD1. CDR3 length equals 14 residues. CDR1 is MDHEN, CDR2 SYDVKM, per germline. J lost 10 bases, V lost 4 bases, and 6 bases had no gene match. CDR3 sequence: CASSYGTGVGKLFF. In DNA form, the CDR3 reads TGTGCCAGCAGTTATGGGACAGGGGTTGGAAAACTGTTTTTT.

The gene calls are TRBV24-1 and TRBJ1-1, with D possibly being TRBD1 (6 bases). Trimming took 2 bases from V and 0 from J, leaving 9 bases between them. This CDR3 is 15 amino acids long. Germline lookup yields CDR1 KGHDR and CDR2 SFDVKD. For the CDR3, the DNA is TGTGCCACCAGTGATTCCGGACAGTTGAACACTGAAGCTTTCTTT. It codes for CATSDSGQLNTEAFF.

The gene calls are TRBV4-3 and TRBJ1-1; no reliable D call. Trimming took 0 bases from V and 1 from J, leaving 6 bases between them. This CDR3 has 14 amino acids. Germline lookup yields CDR1 LGHNA and CDR2 YSLEER. The chain's CDR3 is CASSQDLPNTEAFF. CDR3 sequence (DNA): TGCGCCAGCAGCCAAGATTTGCCGAACACTGAAGCTTTCTTT.

This chain uses TRBV28 with TRBJ2-7; 8 bases align to TRBD2. The trim removed 6 bases at V and 7 bases at J, leaving 17 bases unmatched. CDR3 length equals 16 residues. Germline loops: CDR1 MDHEN, CDR2 SYDVKM. CDR3 in amino acids: CASSVVGWREAPEQYF. As DNA, the CDR3 is TGTGCCAGCAGCGTGGTAGGATGGCGGGAGGCCCCAGAGCAGTACTTC.

J is TRBJ1-1 and V is TRBV12-3 or TRBV12-4; D remains unclear. Trimming took 7 bases from V and 8 from J, leaving 17 bases between them. The CDR3 loop spans 13 amino acids. CDR3 nucleotides: TGTGCCAGCAAAGACCAGCTTCCTTCGGAAGCTTTCTTT. Its translation is CASKDQLPSEAFF.

The rearrangement joins TRBV3-1 (or the pseudogene TRBV3-2) to TRBJ2-3, with 9 bases identical to TRBD2. Germline V gives CDR1 LGHDT, CDR2 YNNKEL (reference sequence). The CDR3 covers 16 residues. V shed 4 bases and J 2 bases; nucleotides not matched to a gene: 7. The CDR3 loop reads CASSPRSSGITDTQYF. The CDR3 DNA reads TGTGCCAGCAGCCCGCGCTCTAGCGGGATCACAGATACGCAGTATTTT.

V is TRBV19 and J is TRBJ1-1; possibly TRBD1 for D (6 bases). This CDR3 is built from 13 residues. Looked up from germline, CDR1 is LNHDA and CDR2 is SQIVND (reference sequence). V lost 2 bases to trimming and J lost 5 bases, with 9 bases between them. CDR3 nucleotides: TGTGCCAGTAGTATACAGGGGTGGACTGAAGCTTTCTTT. Its protein is CASSIQGWTEAFF.

This chain uses TRBV11-2 with TRBJ1-5; the D is unclear. In germline, CDR1 is SGHAT, CDR2 FQNNGV. Deletions cut 1 base from V and 7 bases from J, with 5 bases between. CDR3 length equals 12 residues. CDR3: CASSLVGQPQHF. The CDR3 DNA is TGTGCCAGCAGCTTAGTGGGGCAGCCCCAGCATTTT. Based on the CDR3 plus reference TRBV11-2 and TRBJ1-5, the full variable domain is EAGVAQSPRYKIIEKRQSVAFWCNPISGHATLYWYQQILGQGPKLLIQFQNNGVVDDSQLPKDRFSAERLKGVDSTLKIQPAKLEDSAVYLCASSLVGQPQHFGDGTRLSIL.

The chain uses TRBV12-3 or TRBV12-4 and TRBJ1-1, with D uncertain. Trimming took off 6 bases at V and 5 bases at J, with 13 bases between the two ends. There are 13 residues in the CDR3. CDR3: CASRIFGRTEAFF. The CDR3 region has the DNA TGTGCCAGCAGAATCTTTGGGAGGACTGAAGCTTTCTTT.

This clone was seen just once. This sequence joins TRBV7-3 and TRBJ1-2, with D hard to call. There are 16 residues in the CDR3. Germline loops: CDR1 SGHTA, CDR2 FQGTGA. V lost 5 bases and J lost 8, with 24 bases in between. The DNA for the CDR3 is TGTGCCAGCAGCGCATCCCTATTACAGTCCCTGGGCGGCTACACCTTC. It yields the protein CASSASLLQSLGGYTF.

The chain couples TRBV2 to TRBJ2-2; D ambiguous. Trimming took off 6 bases at V and 6 bases at J, with 11 bases between the two ends. Germline assignment: CDR1 SNHLY and CDR2 FYNNEI. The CDR3 is 13 residues long. In DNA, the CDR3 is TGTGCCAGCAGCGTCGGCCCTCCCGGGGAGCTGTTTTTT. It yields the protein CASSVGPPGELFF.

The V and J genes are TRBV27 and TRBJ2-7; 9 bases line up with TRBD2. Germline V lookup: CDR1 MNHEY, CDR2 SMNVEV (reference sequence). The CDR3 consists of 15 residues. Trimming removed 2 bases from V and 4 bases from J; junction bases left unmatched: 6. The CDR3 region is CASSLLGREGYEQYF. CDR3 coding DNA: TGTGCCAGCAGTTTACTGGGGCGGGAGGGATACGAGCAGTACTTC.